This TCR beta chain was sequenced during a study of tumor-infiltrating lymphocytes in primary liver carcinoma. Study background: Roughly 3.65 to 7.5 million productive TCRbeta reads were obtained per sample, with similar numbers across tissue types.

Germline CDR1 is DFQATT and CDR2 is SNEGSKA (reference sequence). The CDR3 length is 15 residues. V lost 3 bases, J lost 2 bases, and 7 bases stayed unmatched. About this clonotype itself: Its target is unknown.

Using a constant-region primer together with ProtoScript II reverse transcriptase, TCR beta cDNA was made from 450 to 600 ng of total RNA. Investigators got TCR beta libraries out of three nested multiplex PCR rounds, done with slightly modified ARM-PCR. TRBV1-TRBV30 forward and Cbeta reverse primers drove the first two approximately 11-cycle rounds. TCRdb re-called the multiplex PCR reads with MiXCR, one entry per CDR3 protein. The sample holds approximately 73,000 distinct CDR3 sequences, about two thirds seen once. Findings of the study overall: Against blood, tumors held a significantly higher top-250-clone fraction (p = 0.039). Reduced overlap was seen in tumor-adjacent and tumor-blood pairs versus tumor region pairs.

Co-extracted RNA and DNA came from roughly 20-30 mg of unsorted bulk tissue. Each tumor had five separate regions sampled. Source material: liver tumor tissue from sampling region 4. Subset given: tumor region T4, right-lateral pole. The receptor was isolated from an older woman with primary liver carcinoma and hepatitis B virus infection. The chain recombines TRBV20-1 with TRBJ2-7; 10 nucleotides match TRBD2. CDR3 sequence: CSASRLAGDPYEQYF. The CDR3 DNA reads TGCAGTGCTAGTAGGCTAGCGGGAGATCCCTACGAGCAGTACTTC.